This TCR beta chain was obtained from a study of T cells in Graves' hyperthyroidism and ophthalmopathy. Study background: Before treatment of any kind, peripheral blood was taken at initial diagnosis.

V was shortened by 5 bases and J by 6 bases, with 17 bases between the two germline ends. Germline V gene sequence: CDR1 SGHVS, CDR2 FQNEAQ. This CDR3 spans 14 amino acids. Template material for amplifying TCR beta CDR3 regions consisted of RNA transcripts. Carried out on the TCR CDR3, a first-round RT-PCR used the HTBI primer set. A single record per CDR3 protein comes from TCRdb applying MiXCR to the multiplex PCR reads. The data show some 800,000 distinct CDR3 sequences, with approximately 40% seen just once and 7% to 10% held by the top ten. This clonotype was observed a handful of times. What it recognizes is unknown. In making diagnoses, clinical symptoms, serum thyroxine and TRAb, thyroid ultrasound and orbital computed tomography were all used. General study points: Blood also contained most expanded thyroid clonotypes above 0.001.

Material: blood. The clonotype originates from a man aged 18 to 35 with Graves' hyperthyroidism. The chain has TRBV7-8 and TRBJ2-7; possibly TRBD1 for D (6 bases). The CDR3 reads CASSVQGRSGEQYF. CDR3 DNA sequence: TGTGCCAGCAGCGTCCAGGGGAGATCCGGCGAGCAGTACTTC. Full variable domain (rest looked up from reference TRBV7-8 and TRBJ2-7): GAGVSQSPRYKVAKRGQDVALRCDPISGHVSLFWYQQALGQGPEFLTYFQNEAQLDKSGLPSDRFFAERPEGSVSTLKIQRTQQEDSAVYLCASSVQGRSGEQYFGPGTRLTVT.